Reported below is one T cell receptor (beta chain). Method: immunoSEQ multiplex PCR; TCRdb's copy keeps in-frame clones and lacks some. The table records 55,000 to 85,000 clones, 70% to 90% of them present only once. This sample was taken from a study of OX40 agonist ivuxolimab in advanced cancers. Germline CDR1 is SGDLS and CDR2 is YYNGEE. This CDR3 comprises 16 residues. V shed 2 bases and J 8 bases; nucleotides not matched to a gene: 6. The TCR comes from an adult with an advanced solid tumor such as melanoma, head and neck, liver or kidney cancer. This specimen consisted of CD4+ or CD8+ T cells sorted from blood, obtained in a trial of the OX40 agonist ivuxolimab. This chain connects TRBV9 to TRBJ2-3; TRBD2 matches 15 bases. CDR3 sequence reads: CASSVGTSGGQGTQYF. In nucleotides, the CDR3 is TGTGCCAGCAGCGTTGGGACTAGCGGGGGGCAGGGTACGCAGTATTTT.